This TCR beta chain was sequenced in a study of cytomegalovirus exposure and HLA in healthy donors. Overall study findings and caveats: Immune exposure was documented only through CMV serostatus. Evidence from a later analysis indicated that most CMV-associated TCR beta chains looked HLA-restricted. In a later analysis, parvovirus B19, influenza, CMV and Epstein-Barr virus appeared linked to several top co-occurrence clusters.

CDR1 and CDR2 from the germline V gene are LNHDA and SQIVND (reference sequence). V shed 6 bases, J shed 4 bases, and the junction held 7 bases outside the gene matches. The CDR3 covers 14 residues. A word on this clone: Its antigen is unidentified.

Primers included in the PCR were 60 Vbeta and 13 Jbeta primers. Per the original methods: The authors later counted about 80 million unique TCR beta chains, some 11 million of them shared. The table came from immunoSEQ multiplex PCR; TCRdb's copy has only in-frame clones and leaves some out. D and trimming were read from the DNA, whereas the V and J calls and clone size are those reported in that table. The sample shows about 150,000 clones, around 85% of them seen only once. The chain recombines TRBV19 with TRBJ1-2, with TRBD1 matching over 8 bases. What was sequenced was PBMCs. The clonotype originates from a woman in her twenties or thirties in good health and CMV-seronegative. This CDR3 reads CASRRDRGGYGYTF. In nucleotides, the CDR3 is TGTGCCAGTAGGAGAGACAGGGGCGGCTATGGCTACACCTTC. Drawing the rest from reference TRBV19 and TRBJ1-2, the complete variable domain is DGGITQSPKYLFRKEGQNVTLSCEQNLNHDAMYWYRQDPGQGLRLIYYSQIVNDFQKGDIAEGYSVSREKKESFPLTVTSAQKNPTAFYLCASRRDRGGYGYTFGSGTRLTVV.